The rows below give T cell receptor beta chains drawn from one sample of a study of T cell changes during pregnancy in multiple sclerosis. Here immunoSEQ multiplex PCR was the method, and the copy in TCRdb shows in-frame clones only, minus some. The sample lists about 51,000 clones, just over 90% occurring once. Material: peripheral blood, obtained in the second trimester of pregnancy. Source of these receptors: a female donor with multiple sclerosis, enrolled in a pregnancy study. CDR3s include the opening cysteine and the closing phenylalanine or tryptophan. The D gene is left open where the match is weak. Clone size appears in some rows only: once, few, many, or a class for an expanded clone.

V gene	D gene	clone size	J gene	CDR3 DNA	CDR3 protein
TRBV11-2	TRBD1	few	TRBJ2-7	TGTGCCAGCAGAGGCGGACAGGGCTTTTACGAGCAGTACTTC	CASRGGQGFYEQYF
TRBV11-3	NA	NA	TRBJ2-7	TGTGCCAGCAGCCCTCGGGAAGCCCCCCTTCGGGAGCAGTACTTC	CASSPREAPLREQYF
TRBV4-3	NA	NA	TRBJ1-5	TGCGCCAGCAGCCAAGCTCTAGGACAGCCCCAGCATTTT	CASSQALGQPQHF
TRBV7-9	NA	NA	TRBJ1-2	TGTGCCAGCAGCCAAGAGGGCCCAAGCACTAACTATGGCTACACCTTC	CASSQEGPSTNYGYTF
TRBV4-2	NA	few	TRBJ2-1	TGTGCCAGCAGCCAAGATCTAGAATCCAATGAGCAGTTCTTC	CASSQDLESNEQFF
TRBV6-5	NA	NA	TRBJ2-1	TGTGCCAGCAGTTACTCGACGGCTAGCAGGGAGCAGTTCTTC	CASSYSTASREQFF
TRBV27	NA	NA	TRBJ2-1	TGTGCCAGCAGTTTATCGGCCGAGGGTGAGCAGTTCTTC	CASSLSAEGEQFF
TRBV19	NA	few	TRBJ1-5	TGTGCCAGTAGTATATGGGACAACCAGCCCCAGCATTTT	CASSIWDNQPQHF
TRBV7-2	NA	NA	TRBJ2-3	TGTGCCAGCAGTTTTACCTTGCAGGGAAGCACAGATACGCAGTATTTT	CASSFTLQGSTDTQYF
TRBV4-3	TRBD2	NA	TRBJ2-2	TGCGCCAGCAGTGCTCTCAGAGGACTAGCGGGAGTCTCGAACACCGGGGAGCTGTTTTTT	CASSALRGLAGVSNTGELFF
TRBV5-5	NA	NA	TRBJ2-1	TGTGCCAGCACCCTGTCTGGGTGGGGAGACAATGAGCAGTTCTTC	CASTLSGWGDNEQFF
TRBV19	TRBD1	NA	TRBJ1-2	TGTGCCAGTAGTGAAGGTTCAGGGGGCGATGGCTACACCTTC	CASSEGSGGDGYTF
TRBV9	TRBD2	NA	TRBJ2-5	TGTGCCAGCAGCGTAGGCGGGAGGGGGGTTAGGGAGACCCAGTACTTC	CASSVGGRGVRETQYF
TRBV2	TRBD1	NA	TRBJ2-5	TGTGCCAGCAGTGAAAGCTCAGGGGGCGCTCACCAGTACTTC	CASSESSGGAHQYF
TRBV27	NA	NA	TRBJ2-5	TGTGCCAGCAGTTTCCGAGCGACCCAAGAGACCCAGTACTTC	CASSFRATQETQYF